This entry lists 25 T cell receptor beta chains sequenced from one sample in a study of long-term antiretroviral therapy in people with HIV. The assay used was immunoSEQ (version v3.0), run at survey level. Sequenced by immunoSEQ multiplex PCR; TCRdb stores in-frame clones only, minus some. The sample comprises about 50,000 clones, about 86% of which are singletons, and approximately 3.2% rests with the top ten. The sequenced sample was unsorted PBMCs, obtained 0.8 years after starting antiretroviral therapy. The receptors here all came from a woman under 30 with HIV.

The chain employs TRBV7-6 and TRBJ1-1; D is ambiguous. The CDR3 runs 14 residues. Trimming shortened V by 1 base and J by 1 base, and 7 bases separated the two germline ends. The V gene's germline CDR1 is SGHVS and CDR2 FNYEAQ. The CDR3: CASSLGPPNTEAFF. The CDR3 bases are TGTGCCAGCAGCTTAGGTCCCCCGAACACTGAAGCTTTCTTT.

The chain couples TRBV27 to TRBJ2-1; 7 bases fit TRBD1. The CDR3 has 15 residues. Trimming at V came to 6 bases and at J to 5 bases, leaving 10 bases not matched to a gene. Germline V gene data show CDR1 as MNHEY and CDR2 as SMNVEV (reference sequence). DNA for the CDR3: TGTGCCAGCAGGCTACAGGGGTCCCCTAACAATGAGCAGTTCTTC. It is translated as CASRLQGSPNNEQFF.

The rearrangement links TRBV5-1 to TRBJ1-2, with D perhaps matching TRBD1 (5 bases). Trimming cost V 4 bases and J 4 bases, with 14 bases left between them. CDR1 is SGHRS, CDR2 YFSETQ, per germline. The CDR3 length is 14 residues. The CDR3 protein is CASSPSGTGYGYTF. In DNA form, the CDR3 reads TGCGCCAGCAGCCCCTCCGGGACGGGCTATGGCTACACCTTC.

The J gene is TRBJ2-7, the V gene TRBV7-2; TRBD2 aligns across 16 bases. Trimming removed 3 bases from V and 4 bases from J; junction bases left unmatched: 6. The germline V gene has CDR1 SGHTA and CDR2 FQGNSA. The CDR3 has 17 residues. CDR3 nucleotide sequence: TGTGCCAGCAGCTTGACGGGACTAGCGGGAGGGAGGTACGAGCAGTACTTC. Translation: CASSLTGLAGGRYEQYF.

The chain combines TRBV4-1 with TRBJ1-3; D remains ambiguous. V dropped 0 bases and J dropped 0 bases, with 6 bases sitting between them. CDR1 MGHRA and CDR2 YSYEKL come from the germline V gene. CDR3 size: 15 residues. The CDR3 loop is CASSQERSSGNTIYF. As DNA, the CDR3 is TGCGCCAGCAGCCAAGAAAGGAGCTCTGGAAACACCATATATTTT.

This chain joins TRBV7-2 and TRBJ2-1; possible D gene TRBD2, 5 bases. This CDR3 region has 13 residues. Germline-derived CDR1 and CDR2 are SGHTA and FQGNSA. V was pared by 5 bases and J by 9 bases, with 14 bases between. The CDR3 spells CASSPDLGIEQFF. The CDR3 bases are TGTGCCAGCAGCCCGGACTTAGGCATTGAGCAGTTCTTC. The variable domain in full, completed from reference TRBV7-2 and TRBJ2-1, reads GAGVSQSPSNKVTEKGKDVELRCDPISGHTALYWYRQSLGQGLEFLIYFQGNSAPDKSGLPSDRFSAERTGGSVSTLTIQRTQQEDSAVYLCASSPDLGIEQFFGPGTRLTVL.

The chain links TRBV19 to TRBJ2-1; possible D gene TRBD2, 6 bases. Trimming took 6 bases from V and 7 from J, leaving 22 bases between them. Germline V gene sequence: CDR1 LNHDA, CDR2 SQIVND (reference sequence). The CDR3 length is 16 residues. The CDR3 region has the DNA TGTGCCAGTAGAGTCGGGGCACTAGCCCCTTATAATGAGCAGTTCTTC. Protein: CASRVGALAPYNEQFF.

The V and J genes are TRBV6-5 and TRBJ2-3; D uncertain. The V gene's germline CDR1 is MNHEY and CDR2 SVGAGI. The ends were cut back, 6 bases at V and 1 base at J, with 5 bases in the middle. The CDR3 loop spans 12 amino acids. CDR3 nucleotide sequence: TGTGCCAGCAGCCGGGGCACAGATACGCAGTATTTT. Residues: CASSRGTDTQYF.

A few counts support this clone. The chain carries TRBV19 and TRBJ2-7; a possible D gene is TRBD1 (6 bases). Germline lookup yields CDR1 LNHDA and CDR2 SQIVND (reference sequence). The CDR3 totals 15 residues. Trimming removed 7 bases from V and 0 bases from J, with 16 bases in between. CDR3 in DNA: TGTGCCAGTACCTGGACAGCTGGCACCTCCTACGAGCAGTACTTC. Translated, it gives CASTWTAGTSYEQYF.

The rearrangement uses TRBV9 and TRBJ2-1; TRBD2 aligns across 8 bases. The germline CDR1 and CDR2 sequences are SGDLS and YYNGEE. Germline trimming cut 0 bases from V and 10 bases from J; bases unmatched to any gene: 18. The CDR3 extends over 18 amino acids. In DNA form, the CDR3 reads TGTGCCAGCAGCGTAGGTGGTAGTGGGACTAGGGGCCTCGGGGAGCAGTTCTTC. This encodes CASSVGGSGTRGLGEQFF.

The rearrangement joins TRBV4-3 to TRBJ2-7; possible D gene TRBD1, 6 bases. CDR3 length: 15 residues. V dropped 0 bases and J dropped 4 bases, with 13 bases sitting between them. Germline V gene lookup returns CDR1 LGHNA and CDR2 YSLEER. The CDR3 DNA follows: TGCGCCAGCAGCCAAGAGGAGACAGGTTCATACGAGCAGTACTTC. Amino acid sequence: CASSQEETGSYEQYF.

In the case of this clone: Other nucleotide sequences from this sample produce the same CDR3. The chain links TRBV29-1 to TRBJ2-7, with 12 bases lining up with TRBD2. CDR1 is SQVTM and CDR2 is ANQGSEA in the germline V gene. The V gene end was trimmed by 1 base and the J gene end by 0 bases; junction bases not matched to a gene: 4. The CDR3 is 16 amino acids. The CDR3 spells CSVEAGLAGSSYEQYF. The CDR3 DNA follows: TGCAGCGTTGAAGCCGGACTAGCGGGGAGCTCCTACGAGCAGTACTTC.

The chain has TRBV6-1 and TRBJ1-5; D call uncertain. CDR3 size: 17 residues. Trimming removed 1 base at V and 1 base at J, with 14 bases between. Looked up from germline, CDR1 is MNHNS and CDR2 is SASEGT. CDR3 residues: CASSEVPRGGSNQPQHF. In DNA, the CDR3 is TGTGCCAGCAGTGAAGTCCCCCGGGGTGGAAGCAATCAGCCCCAGCATTTT.

This rearrangement joins TRBV28 to TRBJ2-7; TRBD2 might be the D (5 bases). In germline, CDR1 is MDHEN, CDR2 SYDVKM. Deletions cut 2 bases from V and 5 bases from J, with 19 bases between. The CDR3 has 16 residues. The CDR3: CASSLVGVLMGNEQYF. CDR3 nucleotides: TGTGCCAGCAGTTTAGTCGGGGTTTTAATGGGCAACGAGCAGTACTTC.

This rearrangement joins TRBV7-2 to TRBJ1-1; D remains unclear. V lost 5 bases and J 4 bases, leaving 14 bases between the germline ends. The CDR3 is made up of 14 amino acids. CDR1 and CDR2 (germline): SGHTA, FQGNSA. DNA of the CDR3: TGTGCCAGCAGCCCCCGACGCGAGGTCACTGAAGCTTTCTTT. Amino acids: CASSPRREVTEAFF.

The genes are TRBV23-1 and TRBJ1-2, with D tentatively TRBD1 (6 bases). TRBV23-1 is treated as an ORF (open reading frame) with a function not yet certain. The V gene lost 4 bases and the J gene lost 0 bases, with 15 bases spanning the gap. The CDR3 covers 16 residues. The DNA of the CDR3 is TGCGCCAGCAGTCTTACAGGGTCAAATACTAACTATGGCTACACCTTC. This encodes CASSLTGSNTNYGYTF.

About this clone: In the same sample, other DNA sequences code for this CDR3. This sequence joins TRBV6-1 and TRBJ1-2, with a weak D call TRBD1 (5 bases). Per germline, CDR1 MNHNS and CDR2 SASEGT. The CDR3 sequence is 16 residues long. Trimming took 2 bases from V and 0 from J, leaving 13 bases between them. The chain's CDR3 is CASSETGTASNYGYTF. Here the CDR3 DNA reads TGTGCCAGCAGTGAAACCGGGACCGCGTCTAACTATGGCTACACCTTC.

This clone appeared a few times. V is TRBV12-5 and J is TRBJ2-2; D gene ambiguous. CDR1 is LGHNT, CDR2 FRNRAP, per germline. This CDR3 is 11 amino acids long. Trimming left V 6 bases short and J 1 base short, with 0 bases between. CDR3 DNA: TGTGCTAGTGGGAACACCGGGGAGCTGTTTTTT. This sequence encodes CASGNTGELFF.

The chain couples TRBV7-3 to TRBJ1-4; no firm D call. V was trimmed by 3 bases and J by 0 bases, leaving 8 bases between them. The CDR3 consists of 15 residues. Germline V gives CDR1 SGHTA, CDR2 FQGTGA. The CDR3 sequence is CASSFRHSTNEKLFF. The CDR3 bases are TGTGCCAGCAGCTTTCGACACTCAACTAATGAAAAACTGTTTTTT.

The chain employs TRBV5-8 and TRBJ2-7; D is unresolved. This CDR3 has 14 amino acids. The V and J ends lost 0 bases and 1 base respectively, with 8 bases between them. In germline, CDR1 is SGHTS, CDR2 YDEGEE. CDR3 sequence: CASSLDPVSYEQYF. The CDR3 DNA reads TGTGCCAGCAGCTTGGATCCAGTGTCCTACGAGCAGTACTTC.

DNA for the CDR3: TGTGCCAGCAGTGAAGGGCGGGCTTACACCGGGGAGCTGTTTTTT. Encoded protein: CASSEGRAYTGELFF. The chain recombines TRBV6-1 with TRBJ2-2, with a possible D match to TRBD2 (5 bases). Germline CDR1 MNHNS, CDR2 SASEGT. Trimming took off 1 base at V and 3 bases at J, with 9 bases between the two ends. The CDR3 is 15 amino acids.

The genes are TRBV28 and TRBJ2-5, with 11 bases identical to TRBD1. The ends lost 4 bases at V and 7 bases at J; junction bases unmatched: 11. The CDR3 sequence is 16 residues long. CDR1 is MDHEN, CDR2 SYDVKM, per germline. The chain's CDR3 is CASSSPYGQGATTQYF. As DNA, the CDR3 is TGTGCCAGCAGTTCACCTTACGGACAGGGGGCGACGACCCAGTACTTC.

This clone has just a few counts. V and J are TRBV10-3 and TRBJ2-7; 13 nucleotides agree with TRBD2. The ends lost 0 bases at V and 6 bases at J; junction bases unmatched: 2. The CDR3 length is 15 residues. Germline lookup yields CDR1 ENHRY and CDR2 SYGVKD. The CDR3 DNA reads as TGTGCCATCAGTGAGTCCCGACTAGCGGGAGGCGAGCAGTACTTC. Protein sequence: CAISESRLAGGEQYF.

The V call is TRBV4-1, the J call TRBJ1-5; a weak D match, TRBD1 (6 bases). V shed 1 base and J shed 3 bases, with 10 bases lying between them. The germline V gene encodes CDR1 MGHRA and CDR2 YSYEKL. The CDR3 sequence is 15 residues long. CDR3: CASSQADRSNQPQHF. For the CDR3, the DNA is TGCGCCAGCAGCCAAGCCGACAGGTCCAATCAGCCCCAGCATTTT.

The chain carries TRBV6-5 and TRBJ2-6, with D perhaps matching TRBD1 or TRBD2 (5 bases each). The CDR3 runs to 16 residues. Germline V gene sequence: CDR1 MNHEY, CDR2 SVGAGI. V dropped 2 bases and J dropped 0 bases, with 8 bases sitting between them. CDR3: CASSYGTNSGANVLTF. The CDR3 nucleotides are TGTGCCAGCAGTTACGGGACCAACTCTGGGGCCAACGTCCTGACTTTC.